This T cell receptor beta chain was obtained from a study of Ad26.COV2.S vaccination and SARS-CoV-2 variants. Study overall: The vaccine Ad26.COV2.S was put into the muscle once, or twice with 56 days between.

Clones were read by immunoSEQ multiplex PCR, and TCRdb kept only the in-frame ones, dropping some. The profile covers 380,000 or so clones, with approximately 90% appearing a single time and roughly 5% taken by the ten largest. This CDR3 has 15 amino acids. CDR1 and CDR2 from the germline V gene are MNHNY and SVGAGI (reference sequence). Unmatched junction bases numbered 5, after V lost 2 bases and J lost 7 bases. Treatment indicated: about 20 received Ad26.COV2.S at low or high dose, single or two shots; about five received placebo; per-sample allocation not given. All samples were drawn on day 63, counting from the first vaccine or placebo injection.

The clonotype comes from a person between 18 and 65 years old who received the Ad26.COV2.S COVID-19 vaccine or a placebo. The starting material was peripheral blood, obtained in a trial of Ad26.COV2.S vaccine versus placebo. This chain links TRBV6-6 with TRBJ1-4; 9 nucleotides agree with TRBD1. The CDR3 reads CASSYPGTGSEKLFF. The CDR3 DNA follows: TGTGCCAGCAGTTACCCCGGGACAGGGTCTGAAAAACTGTTTTTT.